The 30 T cell receptor beta chains reported below all come from one sample, sequenced in a study of radiotherapy plus CTLA-4 blockade in lung cancer. Method: immunoSEQ multiplex PCR; TCRdb's copy keeps in-frame clones and lacks some. Of around 45,000 clones in the sample, roughly four fifths were seen once. The sequencing used peripheral blood, collected from a patient treated with radiotherapy plus ipilimumab. These receptors came from a human donor with non-small cell lung cancer who had a complete response to radiotherapy plus ipilimumab.

Note on this clone: Other DNA sequences from this sample encode an identical CDR3 as well. V usage is TRBV7-8 and J usage is TRBJ1-2; TRBD1 matches 8 bases. The germline V gene encodes CDR1 SGHVS and CDR2 FQNEAQ. The CDR3 sequence is 13 residues long. Trimming removed 5 bases from V and 6 bases from J; junction bases left unmatched: 5. CDR3 protein: CASSPRTGNGYTF. CDR3 nucleotide sequence: TGTGCCAGCAGCCCCAGGACAGGGAATGGCTACACCTTC.

V gene TRBV28 combines with J gene TRBJ2-7; TRBD2 might be the D (6 bases). This CDR3 spans 13 amino acids. Germline lookup yields CDR1 MDHEN and CDR2 SYDVKM. Trimming shortened V by 7 bases and J by 3 bases, and 13 bases separated the two germline ends. CDR3 amino acids: CASTQREFYEQYF. The CDR3 nucleotides read TGTGCCAGCACCCAACGGGAGTTCTACGAGCAGTACTTC.

This rearrangement joins TRBV9 to TRBJ1-6; unclear D gene. The V gene lost 0 bases and the J gene lost 11 bases, with 21 bases spanning the gap. Looked up from germline, CDR1 is SGDLS and CDR2 is YYNGEE. This CDR3 comprises 17 residues. The CDR3 coding sequence is TGTGCCAGCAGCGTAGCCCCGGGAGGGAGGCAAGGGACACCCCTCCACTTT. Amino acid sequence: CASSVAPGGRQGTPLHF.

This chain uses TRBV15 with TRBJ2-3; D unclear. This CDR3 region has 15 residues. V dropped 4 bases and J dropped 2 bases, with 13 bases sitting between them. CDR1 and CDR2 from the germline V gene are LNHNV and YYDKDF (reference sequence). CDR3 protein: CATSTERSHTDTQYF. For the CDR3, the DNA is TGTGCCACCAGCACCGAGAGGTCCCACACAGATACGCAGTATTTT. The variable domain in full, with the rest retrieved from reference TRBV15 and TRBJ2-3, is DAMVIQNPRYQVTQFGKPVTLSCSQTLNHNVMYWYQQKSSQAPKLLFHYYDKDFNNEADTPDNFQSRRPNTSFCFLDIRSPGLGDTAMYLCATSTERSHTDTQYFGPGTRLTVL.

As for this clone: One junction end disagrees with the germline gene, perhaps due to a read error. The chain employs TRBV7-7 and TRBJ2-7; tentative D call: TRBD1 (6 bases). The length of the CDR3 is 14 residues. Germline loops: CDR1 SSHAT, CDR2 FNYEAQ (reference sequence). The CDR3 loop is CASSLSAGAYEQYF. DNA for the CDR3: TGTGCTAGCAGCTTATCAGCAGGGGCCTACGAGCAGTACTTC.

J is TRBJ2-2 and V is TRBV5-4; possible D gene TRBD2, 5 bases. The CDR3 has 16 residues. Germline values: CDR1 SGHNT, CDR2 YYREEE (reference sequence). Trimming left V 10 bases short and J 6 bases short, with 25 bases between. CDR3 sequence: CAYTGRSSLPSGELFF. In DNA form, the CDR3 reads TGTGCCTACACGGGGAGATCCTCCCTCCCGTCCGGGGAGCTGTTTTTT.

This clone rates as medium-sized. This rearrangement joins TRBV5-6 to TRBJ2-7, with TRBD1 identical over 10 bases. Unmatched junction bases numbered 12, after V lost 4 bases and J lost 2 bases. Per the germline V gene, CDR1 is SGHDT and CDR2 is YYEEEE. This CDR3 spans 17 amino acids. CDR3 region: CASSTGTGALPTYEQYF. The DNA for the CDR3 is TGTGCCAGCAGCACCGGGACAGGGGCGCTACCGACCTACGAGCAGTACTTC.

The chain joins TRBV7-9 to TRBJ2-5, with D uncertain. This CDR3 has 12 residues. Germline V gene lookup returns CDR1 SEHNR and CDR2 FQNEAQ (reference sequence). Trimming took 5 bases from V and 9 from J, leaving 13 bases between them. CDR3 coding DNA: TGTGCCAGCAGCCTCGAAAGCATCTCCCAGTACTTC. Protein: CASSLESISQYF. The entire variable domain, with the rest obtained from reference TRBV7-9 and TRBJ2-5, is as follows: DTGVSQNPRHKITKRGQNVTFRCDPISEHNRLYWYRQTLGQGPEFLTYFQNEAQLEKSRLLSDRFSAERPKGSFSTLEIQRTEQGDSAMYLCASSLESISQYFGPGTRLLVL.

This chain connects TRBV6-6 to TRBJ2-7; the match to TRBD2 covers 7 bases. CDR1 and CDR2 from the germline V gene are MNHNY and SVGAGI (reference sequence). CDR3 size: 15 residues. V was pared by 4 bases and J by 0 bases, with 6 bases of the junction left unmatched. The CDR3 nucleotides read TGTGCCAGCAGTTGGAGCGGGACCTTCTCCTACGAGCAGTACTTC. Its translation: CASSWSGTFSYEQYF.

The chain is built from TRBV6-1 and TRBJ2-7, with 12 bases matching TRBD1. From germline, CDR1 is MNHNS and CDR2 SASEGT. CDR3 length equals 14 residues. V lost 6 bases, J lost 7 bases, and 7 bases stayed unmatched. In DNA form, the CDR3 reads TGTGCCAGCAGAACTCCGGGACAGGGGGCAGAGCAGTACTTC. Translation: CASRTPGQGAEQYF.

This sequence joins TRBV7-2 and TRBJ2-5; TRBD2 aligns across 11 bases. CDR1 is SGHTA and CDR2 is FQGNSA in the germline V gene. The CDR3 sequence is 14 residues long. V lost 7 bases and J lost 5; bases outside the gene matches: 6. The CDR3: CASKRTSGGETQYF. The CDR3 region has the DNA TGTGCCAGCAAGCGCACTAGCGGGGGTGAGACCCAGTACTTC. The full variable domain, with the rest looked up from reference TRBV7-2 and TRBJ2-5, is GAGVSQSPSNKVTEKGKDVELRCDPISGHTALYWYRQSLGQGLEFLIYFQGNSAPDKSGLPSDRFSAERTGGSVSTLTIQRTQQEDSAVYLCASKRTSGGETQYFGPGTRLLVL.

This clone was seen a handful of times. V gene TRBV5-8 combines with J gene TRBJ2-1; 10 nucleotides match TRBD2. The ends lost 2 bases at V and 4 bases at J; junction bases unmatched: 6. Germline CDR1 SGHTS, CDR2 YDEGEE. The CDR3 contains 16 residues. The CDR3 is CASSFWGTSVYNEQFF. The CDR3 bases are TGTGCCAGCAGCTTTTGGGGGACTAGCGTTTACAATGAGCAGTTCTTC.

This clone occurred a few times. The chain employs TRBV2 and TRBJ2-3, with D unresolved. The CDR3 spans 13 residues. The V gene lost 5 bases and the J gene lost 3 bases, with 9 bases spanning the gap. Germline loops: CDR1 SNHLY, CDR2 FYNNEI. DNA for the CDR3: TGTGCCAGCAGTCCTCCCTATACAGATACGCAGTATTTT. Translation gives CASSPPYTDTQYF.

The chain has TRBV4-3 and TRBJ1-1; D remains ambiguous. This CDR3 spans 13 amino acids. V lost 9 bases and J lost 1, with 12 bases in between. The germline gives CDR1 LGHNA, CDR2 YSLEER. The CDR3 nucleotides are TGCGCCAGTAGTACGCAGGCGAACACTGAAGCTTTCTTT. Encoded protein: CASSTQANTEAFF.

The rearrangement joins TRBV6-5 to TRBJ1-2; TRBD1 aligns across 9 bases. The CDR3 length is 13 residues. With V trimmed by 4 bases and J by 8 bases, 5 bases remained unmatched. From germline, CDR1 is MNHEY and CDR2 SVGAGI. In nucleotides, the CDR3 is TGTGCCAGCAGTTGGACAGGGGTTGAGGGCTACACCTTC. Its translation is CASSWTGVEGYTF.

V and J are TRBV10-3 and TRBJ1-5; 7 nucleotides match TRBD1. Germline V gene data show CDR1 as ENHRY and CDR2 as SYGVKD. The CDR3 is made up of 15 amino acids. With 8 bases clipped from V and 3 bases from J, the junction kept 10 bases outside the gene matches. CDR3 DNA: TGTGCCATCGGCGTCGGGACAGCCGCCAATCAGCCCCAGCATTTT. Its translation is CAIGVGTAANQPQHF.

This chain connects TRBV7-9 to TRBJ1-4, with D tentatively TRBD1 (5 bases). Germline lookup yields CDR1 SEHNR and CDR2 FQNEAQ (reference sequence). This CDR3 spans 15 amino acids. Trimming took 3 bases from V and 4 from J, leaving 12 bases between them. CDR3 sequence (DNA): TGTGCCAGCAGCTTTCCGATTCAGGGTAATGAAAAACTGTTTTTT. It codes for CASSFPIQGNEKLFF.

This chain uses TRBV25-1 with TRBJ2-7; D perhaps matches TRBD1 (6 bases). This CDR3 spans 16 amino acids. V lost 6 bases to trimming and J lost 2 bases, with 20 bases between them. In germline, CDR1 is MGHDK, CDR2 SYGVNS. The CDR3 DNA sequence: TGTGCCAGCAGATCAGGCTCCAGGGGCGATACCTACGAGCAGTACTTC. This codes for CASRSGSRGDTYEQYF.

In its sample, this clone was seen a few times. J is TRBJ1-5 and V is TRBV30, with 7 bases fitting TRBD1. The V and J ends lost 2 bases and 0 bases, in that order; junction bases with no gene match: 7. Germline V lookup: CDR1 GTSNPN, CDR2 SVGIG (reference sequence). This CDR3 contains 16 residues. The DNA of the CDR3 is TGTGCCTGGAGTACCTCCAGGGGGATTAGCAATCAGCCCCAGCATTTT. It translates to CAWSTSRGISNQPQHF.

The rearrangement uses TRBV7-6 and TRBJ2-3; 7 bases match TRBD1. This CDR3 has 17 amino acids. In germline, CDR1 is SGHVS, CDR2 FNYEAQ. Losses at the gene ends were 5 bases for V and 4 bases for J; bases not matched to a gene: 15. CDR3 region: CASSAQRTGISPDTQYF. DNA of the CDR3: TGTGCCAGCAGCGCACAACGGACAGGTATCTCTCCAGATACGCAGTATTTT.

This clone was seen a single time. The chain recombines TRBV5-1 with TRBJ2-6; D is unresolved. V dropped 0 bases and J dropped 0 bases, with 4 bases sitting between them. From germline, CDR1 is SGHRS and CDR2 YFSETQ. The CDR3 is 15 amino acids. The CDR3 DNA is TGCGCCAGCAGCTTGGGAGGCTCTGGGGCCAACGTCCTGACTTTC. Translating it yields CASSLGGSGANVLTF.

This clone was found a few times. J is TRBJ1-1 and V is TRBV29-1; possible D gene TRBD1, 5 bases. Trimming shortened V by 6 bases and J by 5 bases, and 16 bases separated the two germline ends. This CDR3 has 13 residues. Germline V gene lookup returns CDR1 SQVTM and CDR2 ANQGSEA. The CDR3 protein is CSVDKGQGTEAFF. CDR3 nucleotides: TGCAGCGTGGATAAGGGGCAGGGAACTGAAGCTTTCTTT.

The sample holds one count of this clone. Since the CDR3 does not end with the conserved phenylalanine or tryptophan, this likely comes from a read error. The V gene is TRBV5-6, the J gene TRBJ1-2; 11 bases line up with TRBD1. The CDR3 contains 17 residues. Trimming removed 2 bases from V and 8 bases from J; junction bases left unmatched: 14. Germline V gene lookup returns CDR1 SGHDT and CDR2 YYEEEE. CDR3 loop: CASSLRTPGQGARGYTL. CDR3 DNA sequence: TGTGCCAGCAGCTTACGGACCCCTGGACAGGGGGCTCGGGGCTACACCCTC.

V is TRBV2 and J is TRBJ1-5, with a tentative D call TRBD1 (5 bases). The V gene's germline CDR1 is SNHLY and CDR2 FYNNEI. The CDR3 consists of 16 residues. V was trimmed by 10 bases and J by 0 bases, leaving 19 bases between them. CDR3 coding DNA: TGTGCCACCAGGGAGAGCAGGGTTGATAGCAATCAGCCCCAGCATTTT. This translates into CATRESRVDSNQPQHF.

The chain links TRBV4-3 to TRBJ2-3; a weak D match, TRBD1 (6 bases). Trimming removed 0 bases at V and 5 bases at J, with 12 bases between. The CDR3 is 15 amino acids. CDR1 is LGHNA and CDR2 is YSLEER in the germline V gene. The CDR3 DNA is TGCGCCAGCAGCCAAGATTTCAGGGGCGAAGATACGCAGTATTTT. Its translation: CASSQDFRGEDTQYF.

The genes are TRBV6-5 and TRBJ2-7; TRBD1 might be the D (5 bases). This CDR3 has 15 residues. Trimming pared 0 bases from V and 0 bases from J, leaving 9 bases between. Germline V gene sequence: CDR1 MNHEY, CDR2 SVGAGI. The DNA of the CDR3 is TGTGCCAGCAGTTACTCTATAGGGGACTCCTACGAGCAGTACTTC. This sequence encodes CASSYSIGDSYEQYF.

The chain couples TRBV6-5 to TRBJ2-7; D is possibly TRBD1 (6 bases). Germline CDR1 and CDR2: MNHEY and SVGAGI. Trimming took 6 bases from V and 3 from J, leaving 15 bases between them. The CDR3 consists of 14 residues. Written as DNA, the CDR3 is TGTGCCAGCAGGGCTGGAAGGGGGAGCTACGAGCAGTACTTC. Protein product: CASRAGRGSYEQYF.

This clone was picked up one time. The chain is built from TRBV13 and TRBJ2-7; TRBD1 matches at 9 bases. Germline V gene lookup returns CDR1 PRHDT and CDR2 FYEKMQ (reference sequence). Trimming cost V 4 bases and J 6 bases; bases outside gene matches: 13. The CDR3 runs to 16 residues. For the CDR3, the DNA is TGTGCCAGCAGCTACTCCGGGACAGGGAGGGTAGGCGAGCAGTACTTC. The encoded protein is CASSYSGTGRVGEQYF.

This clone was seen only once. The chain carries TRBV9 and TRBJ2-1; TRBD2 matches at 7 bases. J was trimmed by 0 bases and V by 4 bases; bases with no gene match: 10. Germline CDR1 reads SGDLS; CDR2 reads YYNGEE. This CDR3 contains 17 residues. DNA for the CDR3: TGTGCCAGCAGCACCCGGGACTACCCCGACTCCTACAATGAGCAGTTCTTC. Encoded protein: CASSTRDYPDSYNEQFF.

This clone turned up a few times. This chain connects TRBV13 to TRBJ2-7; D gene ambiguous. Germline values: CDR1 PRHDT, CDR2 FYEKMQ (reference sequence). The CDR3 covers 11 residues. With 3 bases removed from V and 3 bases from J, the gap between germline ends came to 3 bases. The CDR3 reads CASSFNYEQYF. The DNA for the CDR3 is TGTGCCAGCAGCTTCAACTACGAGCAGTACTTC.